The sequence of this TCR beta chain was determined in a study of T cells in Graves' hyperthyroidism and ophthalmopathy. What was amplified from RNA transcripts were TCR beta CDR3 regions. The HTBI primer set drove a first-round RT-PCR of the TCR CDR3. TCRdb processed the multiplex PCR reads anew with MiXCR; each CDR3 protein has one entry. The data contain about 380,000 distinct CDR3 sequences, around 15% of them seen just once; the ten biggest clones take up roughly a fifth. Study-level findings and limits: Researchers report that a 13 V-J model separated ophthalmopathy from stable hyperthyroidism.

The length of the CDR3 is 17 residues. CDR1 is SGHDT and CDR2 is YYEEEE in the germline V gene. The V end was cut by 4 bases, the J end by 1 base, with 20 bases between. This clonotype appeared many times. Its matching antigen is unknown. Individuals with ophthalmopathy presented a Clinical Activity Score of at least 3, a NOSPECS grade of at least 4 and a duration under 3 months. The sequence derives from a woman in her twenties or thirties with Graves' ophthalmopathy. The rearrangement uses TRBV5-6 and TRBJ1-1; tentatively, D is TRBD1 (5 bases). What was sequenced was blood. The CDR3 loop reads CASSPLGDRASNTEAFF. The CDR3 bases are TGTGCCAGCAGCCCCCTGGGGGACCGGGCATCGAACACTGAAGCTTTCTTT.